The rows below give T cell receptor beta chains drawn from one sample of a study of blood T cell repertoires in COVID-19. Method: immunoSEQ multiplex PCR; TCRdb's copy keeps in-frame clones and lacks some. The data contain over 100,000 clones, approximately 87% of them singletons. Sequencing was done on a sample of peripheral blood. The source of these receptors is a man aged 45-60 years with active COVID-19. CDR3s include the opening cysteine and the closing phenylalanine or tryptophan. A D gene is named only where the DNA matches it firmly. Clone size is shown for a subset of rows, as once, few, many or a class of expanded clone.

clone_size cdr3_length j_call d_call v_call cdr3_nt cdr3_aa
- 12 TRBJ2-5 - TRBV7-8 TGTGCCAGCAGGAAAGGGGTGGAGACCCAGTACTTC CASRKGVETQYF
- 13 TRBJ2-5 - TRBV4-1 TGCGCCAGCAGCCAAGACAGGGGAGAGACCCAGTACTTC CASSQDRGETQYF
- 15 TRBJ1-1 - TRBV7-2 TGTGCCAGCAGCTTAGAGGGGTTGGGGGGTACTGAAGCTTTCTTT CASSLEGLGGTEAFF
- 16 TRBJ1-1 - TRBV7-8 TGTGCCAGCAGCGTAAATCGCGCTTCGGGACTCACTGAAGCTTTCTTT CASSVNRASGLTEAFF
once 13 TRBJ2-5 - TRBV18 TGTGCCAGCTCACGAAGGCTAGCGGAGACCCAGTACTTC CASSRRLAETQYF
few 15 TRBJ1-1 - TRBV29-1 TGCAGCGTTAAAGAACGGGCTACAGGGAACACTGAAGCTTTCTTT CSVKERATGNTEAFF
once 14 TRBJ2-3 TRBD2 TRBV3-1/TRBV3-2 TGTGCCAGCAGCCAAAGGTCGACTAGCGATACGCAGTATTTT CASSQRSTSDTQYF
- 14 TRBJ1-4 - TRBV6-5 TGTGCCACCGGACGGGGGACGGGATTTGAAAAACTGTTTTTT CATGRGTGFEKLFF
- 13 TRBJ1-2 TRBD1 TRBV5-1 TGCGCCAGCAGCTTGAGGGACAGGGATGGCTACACCTTC CASSLRDRDGYTF
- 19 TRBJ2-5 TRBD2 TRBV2 TGTGCCAGCAGTGACTCTCCCCTCAGCGGGGGGTCGCGAAGTGAGACCCAGTACTTC CASSDSPLSGGSRSETQYF
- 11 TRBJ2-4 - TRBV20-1 TGCAGTGCTAGAGGGTCAGGGCCGGAGTACTTC CSARGSGPEYF
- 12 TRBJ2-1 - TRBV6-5 TGTGCCAGCAGTTACAGGGGCCATGAGCAGTTCTTC CASSYRGHEQFF
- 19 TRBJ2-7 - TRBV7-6 TGTGCCAGCAGCTTAGCGCAGATCGGCAGTTTCTCGGGGGCCTACGAGCAGTACTTC CASSLAQIGSFSGAYEQYF
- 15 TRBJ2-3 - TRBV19 TGTGCCAGTAGTGTTGCTAGGGGGAGCACAGATACGCAGTATTTT CASSVARGSTDTQYF
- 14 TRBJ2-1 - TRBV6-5 TGTGCCAGCAGTTACTTACAGGAGTCCAATGAGCAGTTCTTC CASSYLQESNEQFF
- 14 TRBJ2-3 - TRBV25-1 TGTGCCGGCATTGGGGGGGCCTGGGTGGATACGCAGTATTTT CAGIGGAWVDTQYF
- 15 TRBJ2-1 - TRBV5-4 TGTGCCAGCAGCTTGGCTCTGGAGGGTTACAATGAGCAGTTCTTC CASSLALEGYNEQFF
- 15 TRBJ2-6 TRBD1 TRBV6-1 TGTGCCAGCAGTGACCCCGGGACAGGTTTCAGCGTCCTGACTTTC CASSDPGTGFSVLTF
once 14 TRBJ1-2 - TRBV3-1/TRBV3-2 TGTGCCAGCAGCCCGGACAGCCTGGGATATGGCTACACCTTC CASSPDSLGYGYTF
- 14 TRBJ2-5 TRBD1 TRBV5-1 TGCGCCAGCAGCTCCGGACAGGGGGTAGAGACCCAGTACTTC CASSSGQGVETQYF
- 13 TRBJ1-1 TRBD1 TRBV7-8 TGTGCCAGCAGCGAGACAGGGGAGGGTGAAGCTTTCTTT CASSETGEGEAFF
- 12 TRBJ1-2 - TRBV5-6 TGTGCCAGCAGCTTAAATTCGAGGGGCTACACCTTC CASSLNSRGYTF
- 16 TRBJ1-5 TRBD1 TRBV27 TGTGCCAGCAGTGCCAAGGACAGGGGGCGCGATCAGCCCCAGCATTTT CASSAKDRGRDQPQHF
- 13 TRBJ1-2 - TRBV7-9 TGTGCCAGCGGAGGAATTTCTAACTATGGCTACACCTTC CASGGISNYGYTF
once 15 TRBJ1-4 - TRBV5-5 TGTGCCAGCAGCTTGCTTCAGGGGCGAAGTGAAAAACTGTTTTTT CASSLLQGRSEKLFF
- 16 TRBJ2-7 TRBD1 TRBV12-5 TGTGCTAGTGGTCCCCTTTCGGGACAGGGTACCTACGAGCAGTACTTC CASGPLSGQGTYEQYF
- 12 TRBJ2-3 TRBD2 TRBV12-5 TGTGCTAGTGCCGTGCGGGGGGATACGCAGTATTTT CASAVRGDTQYF
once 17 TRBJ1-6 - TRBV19 TGTGCCAGTAGTATACGGTCCCGGACAGCCTATAATTCACCCCTCCACTTT CASSIRSRTAYNSPLHF
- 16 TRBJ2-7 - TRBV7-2 TGTGCCAGCAGCTTAGGTCGGTCCGGGACTGGCTACGAGCAGTACTTC CASSLGRSGTGYEQYF
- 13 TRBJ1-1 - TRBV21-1 TGTGCCAGCAGAAAACAGGGGAACACTGAAGCTTTCTTT CASRKQGNTEAFF
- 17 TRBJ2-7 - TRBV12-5 TGTGCTAGTGGTTTGGTACTATCCGGTAGGCAGACCTACGAGCAGTACTTC CASGLVLSGRQTYEQYF
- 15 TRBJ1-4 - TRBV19 TGTGCCAGTAGTAACCTAGGTGCAACTAATGAAAAACTGTTTTTT CASSNLGATNEKLFF
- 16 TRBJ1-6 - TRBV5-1 TGCGCCAGCAGCTCCCGAGGGCAGGGAGGAAATTCACCCCTCCACTTT CASSSRGQGGNSPLHF
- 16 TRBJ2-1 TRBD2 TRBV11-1 TGTGCCAGCAGCTTAGGGCTAGCGGGGGGGCCCATTGAGCAGTTCTTC CASSLGLAGGPIEQFF
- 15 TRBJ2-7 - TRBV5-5 TGTGCCAGCAGCGGTACCGCGGGGGCTACCTACGAGCAGTACTTC CASSGTAGATYEQYF
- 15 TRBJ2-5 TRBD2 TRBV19 TGTGCCAGTAGGGGACTAGCGGGGAGGGTCGAGACCCAGTACTTC CASRGLAGRVETQYF